Presented here are 19 T cell receptor beta chains from one specimen sequenced in a study of T cell repertoires in ileal Crohn's disease. Profiling relied on immunoSEQ multiplex PCR, and the TCRdb table lists in-frame clones only, not all of them. The repertoire holds around 14,000 clones, with about three quarters as singletons. Sequenced: ileal tissue. These receptors all come from an adult with Crohn's disease.

This clone appeared a few times. The chain is built from TRBV11-2 and TRBJ1-1; 7 nucleotides agree with TRBD1. The CDR3 has 13 residues. Germline CDR1 SGHAT, CDR2 FQNNGV. After removal of 1 base from V and 11 bases from J, the junction contained 7 bases not matched to a gene. CDR3 nucleotides: TGTGCCAGCAGCTTAGGGGGACAGTCTGTGGCTTTCTTT. The encoded protein is CASSLGGQSVAFF. Full variable domain (outside the CDR3, taken from reference TRBV11-2 and TRBJ1-1): EAGVAQSPRYKIIEKRQSVAFWCNPISGHATLYWYQQILGQGPKLLIQFQNNGVVDDSQLPKDRFSAERLKGVDSTLKIQPAKLEDSAVYLCASSLGGQSVAFFGQGTRLTVV.

This clone appeared a single time. This chain uses TRBV27 with TRBJ2-7; D may be TRBD2 (6 bases). Deletions cut 7 bases from V and 6 bases from J, with 10 bases between. In germline, CDR1 is MNHEY, CDR2 SMNVEV (reference sequence). The CDR3 length is 11 residues. CDR3 DNA sequence: TGTGCCAGCAATAGCGGACTCGAGCAGTACTTC. Protein: CASNSGLEQYF.

The chain combines TRBV28 with TRBJ1-4; 7 bases are shared with TRBD1. Trimming took 5 bases from V and 8 from J; bases not matched to a gene: 14. Germline V gives CDR1 MDHEN, CDR2 SYDVKM. The CDR3 has 16 residues. CDR3 in amino acids: CASSARHRGRGEKLFF. CDR3 DNA: TGTGCCAGCAGTGCCCGTCATAGGGGGCGTGGAGAAAAACTGTTTTTT.

This chain joins TRBV7-9 and TRBJ1-1, with a tentative D call TRBD1 (6 bases). The CDR3 runs 15 residues. V lost 5 bases to trimming and J lost 10 bases, with 23 bases between them. Germline V gene sequence: CDR1 SEHNR, CDR2 FQNEAQ (reference sequence). The CDR3 spells CASSRQAAGAMGAFF. CDR3 DNA sequence: TGTGCCAGCAGCCGGCAAGCGGCAGGGGCAATGGGAGCTTTCTTT.

This rearrangement joins TRBV7-3 to TRBJ2-3; TRBD2 might be the D (6 bases). Germline assignment: CDR1 SGHTA and CDR2 FQGTGA. Trimming left V 5 bases short and J 5 bases short, with 11 bases between. This CDR3 is built from 13 residues. CDR3 sequence (DNA): TGTGCCAGCAGCCTCGGAGGGAAAGATACGCAGTATTTT. It translates to CASSLGGKDTQYF. Drawing the rest from reference TRBV7-3 and TRBJ2-3, the complete variable domain is GAGVSQTPSNKVTEKGKYVELRCDPISGHTALYWYRQSLGQGPEFLIYFQGTGAADDSGLPNDRFFAVRPEGSVSTLKIQRTERGDSAVYLCASSLGGKDTQYFGPGTRLTVL.

V usage is TRBV18 and J usage is TRBJ1-1; D is possibly TRBD1 (6 bases). Germline loops: CDR1 KGHSH, CDR2 LQKENI. The CDR3 sequence is 13 residues long. Trimming left V 3 bases short and J 7 bases short, with 12 bases between. The CDR3 is CASSPIQGNEAFF. The CDR3 nucleotides read TGTGCCAGCTCACCCATACAGGGAAATGAAGCTTTCTTT.

The chain joins TRBV28 to TRBJ1-6; the D gene is possibly TRBD1 (5 bases). The CDR3 length is 14 residues. Germline CDR1 reads MDHEN; CDR2 reads SYDVKM. V lost 3 bases, J lost 9 bases, and 12 bases lay in between. This CDR3 reads CASSFRQSGSPLHF. In nucleotides, the CDR3 is TGTGCCAGCAGTTTTCGACAGAGTGGTTCACCCCTCCACTTT.

V usage is TRBV18 and J usage is TRBJ1-2; no clear D gene. Per the germline V gene, CDR1 is KGHSH and CDR2 is LQKENI. V was shortened by 5 bases and J by 0 bases, with 22 bases between the two germline ends. The CDR3 contains 18 residues. CDR3 in amino acids: CASSFAGDRALANYGYTF. CDR3 bases: TGTGCCAGCTCATTTGCGGGTGACCGAGCATTAGCTAACTATGGCTACACCTTC.

V gene TRBV4-3 combines with J gene TRBJ2-4; 13 nucleotides match TRBD2. The CDR3 consists of 19 residues. J gave up 7 bases and V 5 bases, and 17 bases lay outside the gene matches. Germline V gene sequence: CDR1 LGHNA, CDR2 YSLEER. The CDR3 protein is CASSKGTSGNQNLGNIQYF. The DNA of the CDR3 is TGCGCCAGCAGCAAAGGGACTAGCGGGAATCAAAACCTGGGGAACATTCAGTACTTC.

The rearrangement links TRBV5-8 to TRBJ2-5, with 7 nucleotides matching TRBD1. Losses at the gene ends were 3 bases for V and 3 bases for J; bases not matched to a gene: 2. Germline CDR1 and CDR2: SGHTS and YDEGEE. This CDR3 has 13 amino acids. CDR3 nucleotides: TGTGCCAGCAGCTCCACAGGGGAAGAGACCCAGTACTTC. This translates into CASSSTGEETQYF.

A few counts support this clone. V usage is TRBV6-5 and J usage is TRBJ2-2, with TRBD2 matching over 7 bases. Germline V gene data show CDR1 as MNHEY and CDR2 as SVGAGI. CDR3 length: 15 amino acids. V lost 6 bases to trimming and J lost 0 bases; unmatched junction nucleotides: 4. The CDR3 protein is CASRRGESNTGELFF. CDR3 coding DNA: TGTGCCAGCAGACGGGGGGAATCGAACACCGGGGAGCTGTTTTTT.

The gene calls are TRBV18 and TRBJ2-5, with 10 positions matching TRBD2. CDR1 and CDR2 from the germline V gene are KGHSH and LQKENI. There are 17 residues in the CDR3. Trimming removed 0 bases from V and 2 bases from J; junction bases left unmatched: 6. In DNA form, the CDR3 reads TGTGCCAGCTCACCACCTCGCGCTAGCGGGGGTCAAGAGACCCAGTACTTC. Protein: CASSPPRASGGQETQYF.

The chain combines TRBV30 with TRBJ1-5; a possible D gene is TRBD1 (5 bases). The V and J ends lost 4 bases and 7 bases respectively, with 14 bases between them. The CDR3 runs 13 residues. CDR1 GTSNPN and CDR2 SVGIG come from the germline V gene (reference sequence). CDR3 amino acids: CAWTGQGGQPQHF. The CDR3 DNA reads TGTGCCTGGACCGGCCAGGGAGGCCAGCCCCAGCATTTT.

This clone has more than one count but fewer than ten. CDR3 sequence (DNA): TGTGCTAGCTCAAGCGCCTCTAGCTCCTACAATGAGCAGTTCTTC. This encodes CASSSASSSYNEQFF. The chain links TRBV12-5 to TRBJ2-1; D gene unclear. V was pared by 9 bases and J by 0 bases, with 15 bases between. CDR1 is LGHNT and CDR2 is FRNRAP in the germline V gene. This CDR3 spans 15 amino acids.

V gene TRBV27 combines with J gene TRBJ2-7; 8 nucleotides align to TRBD1. The CDR3 totals 20 residues. Germline V gene sequence: CDR1 MNHEY, CDR2 SMNVEV (reference sequence). V was clipped by 0 bases and J by 2 bases; unmatched bases: 18. CDR3 loop: CASSLSSSGGAFWGTYEQYF. CDR3 nucleotides: TGTGCCAGCAGTTTATCCTCGTCAGGGGGCGCTTTCTGGGGAACCTACGAGCAGTACTTC.

CDR3 residues: CASSDLAGETMRQFF. As DNA, the CDR3 is TGTGCCAGCAGTGATTTAGCGGGGGAAACAATGAGGCAGTTCTTC. The J gene is TRBJ2-1, the V gene TRBV6-4, with 9 bases aligning to TRBD2. Trimming cost V 3 bases and J 12 bases; bases outside gene matches: 12. The CDR3 sequence is 15 residues long. CDR1 is MRHNA and CDR2 is SNTAGT in the germline V gene.

The rearrangement uses TRBV6-1 and TRBJ2-1; D perhaps matches TRBD2 (6 bases). V was pared by 8 bases and J by 4 bases, with 12 bases between. There are 13 residues in the CDR3. Germline values: CDR1 MNHNS, CDR2 SASEGT. CDR3 region: CASGAGTYNEQFF. CDR3 nucleotides: TGTGCCAGCGGGGCGGGAACATACAATGAGCAGTTCTTC.

V gene TRBV19 combines with J gene TRBJ1-4; D not certain. Germline loops: CDR1 LNHDA, CDR2 SQIVND (reference sequence). V was cut by 7 bases and J by 5 bases, with 17 bases left in between. This CDR3 region has 15 residues. In nucleotides, the CDR3 is TGTGCCAGTAAACACAGCCGGGAGCAAAATGAAAAACTGTTTTTT. Encoded protein: CASKHSREQNEKLFF.

The genes are TRBV7-8 and TRBJ2-7; 9 bases match TRBD2. After removal of 4 bases from V and 1 base from J, the junction contained 5 bases not matched to a gene. The CDR3 loop spans 15 amino acids. Germline loops: CDR1 SGHVS, CDR2 FQNEAQ. The DNA for the CDR3 is TGTGCCAGCAGCTCGAGCGGGGGGACTTCCTACGAGCAGTACTTC. As protein: CASSSSGGTSYEQYF.